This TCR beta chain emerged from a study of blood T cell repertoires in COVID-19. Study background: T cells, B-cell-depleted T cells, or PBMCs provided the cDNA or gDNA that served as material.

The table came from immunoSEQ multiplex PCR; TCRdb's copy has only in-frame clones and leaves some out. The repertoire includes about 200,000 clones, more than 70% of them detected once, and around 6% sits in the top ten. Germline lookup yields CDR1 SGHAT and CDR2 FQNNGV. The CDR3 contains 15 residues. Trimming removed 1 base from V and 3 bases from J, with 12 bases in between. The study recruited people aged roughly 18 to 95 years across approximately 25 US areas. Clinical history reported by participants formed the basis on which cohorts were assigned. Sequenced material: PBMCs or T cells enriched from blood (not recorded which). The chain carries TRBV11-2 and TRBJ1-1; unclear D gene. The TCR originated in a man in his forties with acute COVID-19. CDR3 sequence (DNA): TGTGCCAGCAGCTTAGCCCCCTTACAGTACACTGAAGCTTTCTTT. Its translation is CASSLAPLQYTEAFF.